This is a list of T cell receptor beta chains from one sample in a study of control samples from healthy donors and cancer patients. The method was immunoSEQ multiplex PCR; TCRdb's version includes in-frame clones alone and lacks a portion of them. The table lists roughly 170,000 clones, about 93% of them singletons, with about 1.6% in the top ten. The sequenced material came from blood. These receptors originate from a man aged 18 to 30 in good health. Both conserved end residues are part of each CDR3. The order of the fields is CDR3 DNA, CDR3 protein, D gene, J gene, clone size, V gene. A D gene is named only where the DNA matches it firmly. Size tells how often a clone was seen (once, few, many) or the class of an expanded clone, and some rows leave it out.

CDR3 DNA: TGTGCCAGCAGCAGGGAAGGAACCACTAACTATGGCTACACCTTC; CDR3 protein: CASSREGTTNYGYTF; D gene: .; J gene: TRBJ1-2; clone size: .; V gene: TRBV9
CDR3 DNA: TGTGCCACCAGTGATTTAAACGGGGAGGGGCTCTATGGCTACACCTTC; CDR3 protein: CATSDLNGEGLYGYTF; D gene: .; J gene: TRBJ1-2; clone size: once; V gene: TRBV24-1
CDR3 DNA: TGTGCCAGCAGTTACACAGGGACGTCCTACGAGCAGTACTTC; CDR3 protein: CASSYTGTSYEQYF; D gene: .; J gene: TRBJ2-7; clone size: .; V gene: TRBV6-5
CDR3 DNA: TGTGCCAGCAGCCAAACGACAGCGGGGCCACCGGGTGAAGCTTTCTTT; CDR3 protein: CASSQTTAGPPGEAFF; D gene: .; J gene: TRBJ1-1; clone size: .; V gene: TRBV7-9
CDR3 DNA: TGCGCCAGCAGCTTGGCTTTACCTGGGACCTCCATAGAGACCCAGTACTTC; CDR3 protein: CASSLALPGTSIETQYF; D gene: .; J gene: TRBJ2-5; clone size: .; V gene: TRBV5-1
CDR3 DNA: TGCGCCAGCAGCTTGGAAGCAGCTAGCACAGATACGCAGTATTTT; CDR3 protein: CASSLEAASTDTQYF; D gene: .; J gene: TRBJ2-3; clone size: .; V gene: TRBV5-1
CDR3 DNA: TGTGCCAGTAGTGTAGGGGACGGCCCCTACGAGCAGTACTTC; CDR3 protein: CASSVGDGPYEQYF; D gene: .; J gene: TRBJ2-7; clone size: .; V gene: TRBV19
CDR3 DNA: TGTGCCAGCAGAAGGACAGGGAATAGCAATCAGCCCCAGCATTTT; CDR3 protein: CASRRTGNSNQPQHF; D gene: TRBD1; J gene: TRBJ1-5; clone size: .; V gene: TRBV2
CDR3 DNA: TGTGCCAGCAGCCAGGGAACTAACTATGGCTACACCTTC; CDR3 protein: CASSQGTNYGYTF; D gene: .; J gene: TRBJ1-2; clone size: .; V gene: TRBV3-1/TRBV3-2
CDR3 DNA: TGCGCCAGCAGCTTGGGTAGGGGGTCGTACACTGAAGCTTTCTTT; CDR3 protein: CASSLGRGSYTEAFF; D gene: .; J gene: TRBJ1-1; clone size: .; V gene: TRBV5-1
CDR3 DNA: TGTGCCAGTAGTCAAACGGAATCCAACTATAATTCACCCCTCCACTTT; CDR3 protein: CASSQTESNYNSPLHF; D gene: .; J gene: TRBJ1-6; clone size: .; V gene: TRBV19
CDR3 DNA: TGTGCCAGCAGCCACCGTCATGGGCTCTCTGAGGCCGGGGCCAACGTCCTGACTTTC; CDR3 protein: CASSHRHGLSEAGANVLTF; D gene: .; J gene: TRBJ2-6; clone size: once; V gene: TRBV5-5
CDR3 DNA: TGTGCCAGCAGCTCCTACTCTAGTGGAACCGGGGAGCTGTTTTTT; CDR3 protein: CASSSYSSGTGELFF; D gene: .; J gene: TRBJ2-2; clone size: .; V gene: TRBV7-3
CDR3 DNA: TGCGCCAGCAGCTTGACCGGTCAATTGTACGAGCAGTACTTC; CDR3 protein: CASSLTGQLYEQYF; D gene: .; J gene: TRBJ2-7; clone size: .; V gene: TRBV5-1
CDR3 DNA: TGTGCCACCAGTGATGGTGACAGGGCAAACTATGGCTACACCTTC; CDR3 protein: CATSDGDRANYGYTF; D gene: TRBD1; J gene: TRBJ1-2; clone size: .; V gene: TRBV24-1
CDR3 DNA: TGTGCCAGTGCTAAGGGGGGACAAGAGACCCAGTACTTC; CDR3 protein: CASAKGGQETQYF; D gene: .; J gene: TRBJ2-5; clone size: once; V gene: TRBV19
CDR3 DNA: TGTGCCAGCAGCCAAGAGGGACAGGGGTATGAAAAACTGTTTTTT; CDR3 protein: CASSQEGQGYEKLFF; D gene: TRBD1; J gene: TRBJ1-4; clone size: .; V gene: TRBV3-1/TRBV3-2
CDR3 DNA: TGCGCCAGCAGCCAAATTACGGCAACTAACTATGGCTACACCTTC; CDR3 protein: CASSQITATNYGYTF; D gene: .; J gene: TRBJ1-2; clone size: .; V gene: TRBV4-1
CDR3 DNA: TGTGCCTGGAATTGGGGACCTGGAAACACCATATATTTT; CDR3 protein: CAWNWGPGNTIYF; D gene: .; J gene: TRBJ1-3; clone size: .; V gene: TRBV30
CDR3 DNA: TGTGCCAGTAGTATTGGTCCCGGGACAGGGAGACAGCCCCAGCATTTT; CDR3 protein: CASSIGPGTGRQPQHF; D gene: TRBD1; J gene: TRBJ1-5; clone size: .; V gene: TRBV19
CDR3 DNA: TGTGCCAGCAGCTTGGATCGGGGGGCGTATGGCTACACCTTC; CDR3 protein: CASSLDRGAYGYTF; D gene: .; J gene: TRBJ1-2; clone size: once; V gene: TRBV5-4
CDR3 DNA: TGTGCCAGCAGCGGGGGGGAGGAGACCCAGTACTTC; CDR3 protein: CASSGGEETQYF; D gene: TRBD2; J gene: TRBJ2-5; clone size: .; V gene: TRBV2
CDR3 DNA: TGTGCCAGCAGCTTAGGGGGGGCTAGGGATAATTCACCCCTCCACTTT; CDR3 protein: CASSLGGARDNSPLHF; D gene: .; J gene: TRBJ1-6; clone size: few; V gene: TRBV7-8
CDR3 DNA: TGCAGTGCTAGTTTACAGGGTTATGGCTACACCTTC; CDR3 protein: CSASLQGYGYTF; D gene: .; J gene: TRBJ1-2; clone size: .; V gene: TRBV20-1
CDR3 DNA: TGTGCCAGCAGCCAAGAATTAAGGACAGGTGGCTATGGCTACACCTTC; CDR3 protein: CASSQELRTGGYGYTF; D gene: TRBD1; J gene: TRBJ1-2; clone size: once; V gene: TRBV3-1/TRBV3-2
CDR3 DNA: TGTGCCAGCAGTCAACCGGGACAGGTGTTCGGAGAGCAGTACTTC; CDR3 protein: CASSQPGQVFGEQYF; D gene: TRBD1; J gene: TRBJ2-7; clone size: .; V gene: TRBV6-6
CDR3 DNA: TGTGCCAGCAGCCCCTCACCGGGGGGATACAATGAGCAGTTCTTC; CDR3 protein: CASSPSPGGYNEQFF; D gene: TRBD2; J gene: TRBJ2-1; clone size: .; V gene: TRBV7-8
CDR3 DNA: TGTGCCAGCAGCCTGAACGCGCGCAATGAGCAGTTCTTC; CDR3 protein: CASSLNARNEQFF; D gene: .; J gene: TRBJ2-1; clone size: .; V gene: TRBV6-5
CDR3 DNA: TGTGCCAGCTCACCCGCGGTCCAAGAGACCCAGTACTTC; CDR3 protein: CASSPAVQETQYF; D gene: .; J gene: TRBJ2-5; clone size: .; V gene: TRBV18
CDR3 DNA: TGTGCCAGCAGCCTCACCCCCACCCTCGACAGGGGGGTTACTGAAGCTTTCTTT; CDR3 protein: CASSLTPTLDRGVTEAFF; D gene: TRBD1; J gene: TRBJ1-1; clone size: .; V gene: TRBV7-6
CDR3 DNA: TGTGCCAGCTCACCCGCGAGGGATCAGCCCCAGCATTTT; CDR3 protein: CASSPARDQPQHF; D gene: .; J gene: TRBJ1-5; clone size: .; V gene: TRBV18
CDR3 DNA: TGTGCCAGCAGCTTGGGGGCCAGGCCTAACACTGAAGCTTTCTTT; CDR3 protein: CASSLGARPNTEAFF; D gene: .; J gene: TRBJ1-1; clone size: once; V gene: TRBV5-4
CDR3 DNA: TGTGCCAGCAGCTTGTTGGGGACAGATACGCAGTATTTT; CDR3 protein: CASSLLGTDTQYF; D gene: .; J gene: TRBJ2-3; clone size: .; V gene: TRBV5-8
CDR3 DNA: TGTGCCAGCAGCTTGTCACAGTTGGGCGAGCAGTACTTC; CDR3 protein: CASSLSQLGEQYF; D gene: .; J gene: TRBJ2-7; clone size: .; V gene: TRBV5-4
CDR3 DNA: TGTGCCAGCAGCCAAGGGGACAGCAGTCGGGCTTTCTTT; CDR3 protein: CASSQGDSSRAFF; D gene: TRBD1; J gene: TRBJ1-1; clone size: .; V gene: TRBV3-1/TRBV3-2
CDR3 DNA: TGTGCCAGCAGTTATACGACAGTGAACACTGAAGCTTTCTTT; CDR3 protein: CASSYTTVNTEAFF; D gene: .; J gene: TRBJ1-1; clone size: .; V gene: TRBV6-6
CDR3 DNA: TGTGCCAGTAGGATTAGCGGGGGGAGACTCGTTGGCTACACCTTC; CDR3 protein: CASRISGGRLVGYTF; D gene: .; J gene: TRBJ1-2; clone size: .; V gene: TRBV19
CDR3 DNA: TGCGCCAGCAGCCAAGAGTATAGCAATCAGCCCCAGCATTTT; CDR3 protein: CASSQEYSNQPQHF; D gene: .; J gene: TRBJ1-5; clone size: .; V gene: TRBV4-1
CDR3 DNA: TGTGCCAGCAATGAGTGGCTCAATGAAAAACTGTTTTTT; CDR3 protein: CASNEWLNEKLFF; D gene: .; J gene: TRBJ1-4; clone size: .; V gene: TRBV2
CDR3 DNA: TGTGCCAGCAAACTAGCGGGGGGGCTAGACACCGGGGAGCTGTTTTTT; CDR3 protein: CASKLAGGLDTGELFF; D gene: TRBD2; J gene: TRBJ2-2; clone size: .; V gene: TRBV2
CDR3 DNA: TGTGCCAGCAAGGGCCAGGGCGGCACTGAAGCTTTCTTT; CDR3 protein: CASKGQGGTEAFF; D gene: .; J gene: TRBJ1-1; clone size: few; V gene: TRBV2
CDR3 DNA: TGTGCCAGCAGTGAATTTAGCACCGGGGAGCTGTTTTTT; CDR3 protein: CASSEFSTGELFF; D gene: .; J gene: TRBJ2-2; clone size: .; V gene: TRBV25-1
CDR3 DNA: TGTGCCAGTAGTCCAGGGCCGAACACCGGGGAGCTGTTTTTT; CDR3 protein: CASSPGPNTGELFF; D gene: .; J gene: TRBJ2-2; clone size: .; V gene: TRBV19
CDR3 DNA: TGTGCCAGCAGCTTCTTAGGAGAATTGAACACTGAAGCTTTCTTT; CDR3 protein: CASSFLGELNTEAFF; D gene: .; J gene: TRBJ1-1; clone size: .; V gene: TRBV5-6
CDR3 DNA: TGTGCCAGTAGCCGTAACGACAGGGCGGGAGGCACTGAAGCTTTCTTT; CDR3 protein: CASSRNDRAGGTEAFF; D gene: TRBD1; J gene: TRBJ1-1; clone size: .; V gene: TRBV19